This is a list of T cell receptor beta chains from one sample in a study of blood T cell repertoires in COVID-19. Clones were sequenced by immunoSEQ multiplex PCR, and TCRdb holds only the in-frame ones, with some missing. The repertoire holds 75,000 to 90,000 clones, with 78% as singletons. The sample comprised peripheral blood. These receptors were taken from a man aged 55-75 years with COVID-19, enrolled during active disease. The CDR3 runs from the conserved cysteine through the conserved F or W. The D gene is left open where the match is weak.

V gene	D gene	CDR3 length	CDR3 protein
TRBV7-6	TRBD2	14	CASSLLAGGGEQYF
TRBV21-1	.	19	CASSKRLGQGDMLYNEQFF
TRBV5-8	TRBD1	16	CASSSGQVLNTGELFF
TRBV18	.	14	CASSPGKGNQPQHF
TRBV5-6	TRBD1	15	CASSSNRGRRETQYF
TRBV7-9	.	14	CASSVGGAYNEQFF
TRBV15	TRBD2	16	CATSRDGRGDTDTQYF
TRBV7-2	TRBD2	18	CASSPWTSGRARAGELFF
TRBV5-1	TRBD2	13	CASWTSGENEQFF
TRBV5-4	.	14	CASSPQGGYSPLHF
TRBV29-1	.	13	CSVLNYLNTEAFF
TRBV7-2	TRBD2	14	CASSLSGRDGELFF
TRBV27	.	13	CASSPRSGNEQFF
TRBV5-1	TRBD2	14	CASSSASGGDTQYF
TRBV2	TRBD2	16	CASSAQAGGAYNEQFF
TRBV5-6	TRBD1	16	CASSKDRDWMNTEAFF
TRBV5-8	.	13	CASSYGGTDTQYF
TRBV29-1	.	13	CSVELGVGETQYF
TRBV5-4	.	12	CASSFTGFGYTF
TRBV7-9	.	14	CASSLGPANYGYTF
TRBV5-5	TRBD1	13	CASSLWDRETQYF
TRBV7-9	.	15	CASSLQAGPNTEAFF
TRBV5-4	.	16	CASSSSMSRSTDTQYF
TRBV11-3	.	13	CASSLDEADTQYF
TRBV27	.	20	CASRTDRWTTSTSGANVLTF
TRBV12-3/TRBV12-4	.	13	CASSLGQDYGYTF
TRBV12-2	.	17	CASRLVYGRQAEYEQYF
TRBV27	.	12	CASKKGADGYTF
TRBV18	.	14	CASSPFTGNYGYTF
TRBV18	.	12	CASSQRDYEQYF
TRBV19	.	14	CASKNEDSHRSYTF
TRBV20-1	.	14	CSASGTQRGHEQFF
TRBV7-8	TRBD2	16	CASSPETSGVGETQYF
TRBV7-7	.	13	CASSAGTYNEQFF
TRBV20-1	TRBD2	17	CSASGLAGGSPFNEQFF
TRBV6-4	TRBD2	16	CASSHSLAGGINEQFF
TRBV3-1/TRBV3-2	TRBD2	16	CASSQRWGGPAGELFF
TRBV12-3/TRBV12-4	.	12	CASSLELYGYTF
TRBV19	TRBD1	14	CASSVQGRGTEAFF
TRBV6-5	TRBD1	13	CAGRLTGDYGYTF
TRBV5-4	.	13	CASSLRDTETQYF
TRBV9	.	16	CASSVGRGLFGDTQYF
TRBV5-1	.	13	CASSGQTNEKLFF
TRBV18	.	15	CASSPGLQGNSEQYF
TRBV7-9	TRBD2	14	CASRKGLAEYEQYF
TRBV5-6	TRBD2	17	CASSLWEREKNTGELFF
TRBV6-6	.	12	CASSTGFEKLFF
TRBV7-2	TRBD2	17	CASSFGTSGTGYNEQFF
TRBV6-5	TRBD2	15	CASSYGGSVSYEQYF
TRBV3-1/TRBV3-2	.	17	CASSQWGLVVSYNEQFF
TRBV19	TRBD1	14	CASRSGQGNYGYTF
TRBV6-2/TRBV6-3	TRBD2	15	CASSFLAGGYNEQFF
TRBV15	.	18	CATSRDVGVAAFSYEQYF
TRBV27	.	13	CASSLRQLGTQYF
TRBV19	.	14	CASSSGQSSYEQYF
TRBV4-3	.	16	CASSQSRGTTNEKLFF
TRBV12-3/TRBV12-4	.	12	CASSLRQEKLFF